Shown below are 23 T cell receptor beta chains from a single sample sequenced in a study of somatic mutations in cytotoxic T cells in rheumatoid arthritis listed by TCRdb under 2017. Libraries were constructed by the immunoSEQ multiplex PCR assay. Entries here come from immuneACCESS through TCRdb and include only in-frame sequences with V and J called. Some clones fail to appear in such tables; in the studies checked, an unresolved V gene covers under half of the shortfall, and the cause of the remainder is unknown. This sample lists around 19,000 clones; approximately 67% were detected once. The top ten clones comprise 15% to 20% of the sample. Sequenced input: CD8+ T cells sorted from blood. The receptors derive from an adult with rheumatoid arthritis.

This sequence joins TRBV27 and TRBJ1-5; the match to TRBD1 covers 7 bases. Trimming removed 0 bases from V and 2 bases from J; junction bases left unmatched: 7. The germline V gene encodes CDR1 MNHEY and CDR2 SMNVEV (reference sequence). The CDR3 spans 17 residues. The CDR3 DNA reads TGTGCCAGCAGTTTATCCCCACAGGGGAGGGGCAATCAGCCCCAGCATTTT. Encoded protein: CASSLSPQGRGNQPQHF.

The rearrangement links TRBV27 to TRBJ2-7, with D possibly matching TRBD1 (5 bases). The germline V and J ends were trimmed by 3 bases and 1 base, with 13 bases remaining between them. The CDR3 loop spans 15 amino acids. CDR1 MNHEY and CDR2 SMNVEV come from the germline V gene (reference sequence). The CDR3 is CASSLGQTGSYEQYF. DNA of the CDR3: TGTGCCAGCAGTTTGGGGCAGACCGGATCCTACGAGCAGTACTTC.

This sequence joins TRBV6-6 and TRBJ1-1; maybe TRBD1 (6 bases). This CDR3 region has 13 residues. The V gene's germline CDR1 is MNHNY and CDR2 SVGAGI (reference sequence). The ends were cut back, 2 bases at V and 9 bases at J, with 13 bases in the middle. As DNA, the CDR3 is TGTGCCAGCAGTTACCCCGGACAGACTAAAGCTTTCTTT. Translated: CASSYPGQTKAFF.

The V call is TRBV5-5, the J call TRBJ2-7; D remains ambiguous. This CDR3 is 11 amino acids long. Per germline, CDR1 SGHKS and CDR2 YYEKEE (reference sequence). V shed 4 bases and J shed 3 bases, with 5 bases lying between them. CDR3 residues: CASSPDYEQYF. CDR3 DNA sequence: TGTGCCAGCAGCCCGGACTACGAGCAGTACTTC.

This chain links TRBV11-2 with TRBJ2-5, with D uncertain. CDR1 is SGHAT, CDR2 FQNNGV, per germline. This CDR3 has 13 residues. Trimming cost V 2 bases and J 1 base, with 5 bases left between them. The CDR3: CASSLTSQETQYF. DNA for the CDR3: TGTGCCAGCAGCTTAACCAGCCAAGAGACCCAGTACTTC. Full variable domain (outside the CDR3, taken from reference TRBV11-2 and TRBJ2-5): EAGVAQSPRYKIIEKRQSVAFWCNPISGHATLYWYQQILGQGPKLLIQFQNNGVVDDSQLPKDRFSAERLKGVDSTLKIQPAKLEDSAVYLCASSLTSQETQYFGPGTRLLVL.

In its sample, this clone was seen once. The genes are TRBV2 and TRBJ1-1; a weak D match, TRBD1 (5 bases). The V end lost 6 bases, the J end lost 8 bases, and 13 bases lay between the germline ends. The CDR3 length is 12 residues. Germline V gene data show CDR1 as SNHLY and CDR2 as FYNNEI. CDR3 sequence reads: CASSLLGGEAFF. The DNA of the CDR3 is TGTGCCAGCAGCCTATTGGGGGGAGAAGCTTTCTTT.

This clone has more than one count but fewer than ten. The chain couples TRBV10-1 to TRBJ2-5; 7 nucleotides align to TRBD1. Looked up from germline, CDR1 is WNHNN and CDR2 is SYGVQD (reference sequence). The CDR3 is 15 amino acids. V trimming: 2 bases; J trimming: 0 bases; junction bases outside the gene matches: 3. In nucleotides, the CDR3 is TGCGCCAGCAGTGAGCTCGGGACAGACCAAGAGACCCAGTACTTC. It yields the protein CASSELGTDQETQYF.

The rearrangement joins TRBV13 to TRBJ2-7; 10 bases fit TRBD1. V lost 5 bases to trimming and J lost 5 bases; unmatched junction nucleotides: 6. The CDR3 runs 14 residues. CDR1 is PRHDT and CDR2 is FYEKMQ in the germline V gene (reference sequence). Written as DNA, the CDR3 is TGTGCCAGCAGCCGCGGGACAGGGGCCCACGAGCAGTACTTC. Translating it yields CASSRGTGAHEQYF.

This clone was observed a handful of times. The CDR3 spells CASTPQGASLGGYTF. The CDR3 DNA is TGTGCCAGCACCCCGCAGGGGGCCTCCCTGGGCGGCTACACCTTC. The chain combines TRBV21-1 with TRBJ1-2; the table's D gene call, TRBD1, was not cross checked with the DNA. TRBV21-1 corresponds to a pseudogene. The CDR3 contains 15 residues.

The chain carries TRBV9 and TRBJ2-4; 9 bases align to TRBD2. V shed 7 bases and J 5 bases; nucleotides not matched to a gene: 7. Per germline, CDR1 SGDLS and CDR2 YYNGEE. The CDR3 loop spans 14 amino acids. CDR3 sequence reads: CASSIAGAENIQYF. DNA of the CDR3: TGTGCCAGCTCAATAGCGGGGGCGGAAAACATTCAGTACTTC.

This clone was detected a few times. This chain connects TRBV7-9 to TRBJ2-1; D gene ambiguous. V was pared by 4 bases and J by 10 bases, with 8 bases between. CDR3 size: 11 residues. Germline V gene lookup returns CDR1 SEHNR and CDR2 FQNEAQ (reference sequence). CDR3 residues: CASSYSTEQFF. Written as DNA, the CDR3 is TGTGCCAGCAGCTATAGCACGGAGCAGTTCTTC.

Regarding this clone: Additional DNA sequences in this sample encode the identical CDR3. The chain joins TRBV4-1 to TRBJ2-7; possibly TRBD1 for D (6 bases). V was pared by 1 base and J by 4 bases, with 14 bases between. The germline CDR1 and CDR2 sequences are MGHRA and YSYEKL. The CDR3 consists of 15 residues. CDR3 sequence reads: CASSQAQDRRYEQYF. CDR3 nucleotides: TGCGCCAGCAGCCAAGCCCAGGACAGAAGATACGAGCAGTACTTC.

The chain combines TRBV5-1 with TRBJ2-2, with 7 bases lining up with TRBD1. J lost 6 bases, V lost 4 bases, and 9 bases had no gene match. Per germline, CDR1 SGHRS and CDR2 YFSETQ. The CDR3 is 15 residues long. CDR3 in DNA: TGCGCCAGCAGCCAACCGACAGGGCCCCCCGGGGAGCTGTTTTTT. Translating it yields CASSQPTGPPGELFF.

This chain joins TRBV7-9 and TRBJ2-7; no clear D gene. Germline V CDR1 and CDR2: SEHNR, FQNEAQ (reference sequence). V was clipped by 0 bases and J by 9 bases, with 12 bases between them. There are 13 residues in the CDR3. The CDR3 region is CASSLAEGVTQYF. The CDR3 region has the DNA TGTGCCAGCAGCTTAGCGGAAGGAGTGACGCAGTACTTC.

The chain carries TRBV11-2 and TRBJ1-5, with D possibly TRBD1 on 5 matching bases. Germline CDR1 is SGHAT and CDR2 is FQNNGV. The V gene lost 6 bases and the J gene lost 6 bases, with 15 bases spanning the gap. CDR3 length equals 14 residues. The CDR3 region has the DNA TGTGCCAGCAGAAAGGCAGGGTTGGGTCAGCCCCAGCATTTT. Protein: CASRKAGLGQPQHF.

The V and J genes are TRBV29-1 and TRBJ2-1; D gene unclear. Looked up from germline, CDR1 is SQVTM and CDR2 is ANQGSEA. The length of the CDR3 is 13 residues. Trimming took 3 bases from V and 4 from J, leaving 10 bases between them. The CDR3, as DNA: TGCAGCGTTGAGCTCCCGAGTTACAATGAGCAGTTCTTC. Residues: CSVELPSYNEQFF.

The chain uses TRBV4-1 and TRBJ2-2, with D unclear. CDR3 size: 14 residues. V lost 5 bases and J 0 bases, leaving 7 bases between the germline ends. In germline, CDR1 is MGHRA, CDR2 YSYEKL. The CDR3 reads CASSTGPNTGELFF. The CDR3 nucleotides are TGCGCCAGCAGCACGGGCCCGAACACCGGGGAGCTGTTTTTT.

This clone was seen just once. The CDR3 sequence: CSVGQGASYEQYF. The CDR3, as DNA: TGCAGCGTTGGACAGGGGGCGTCCTACGAGCAGTACTTC. The V and J genes are TRBV29-1 and TRBJ2-5; 10 bases map to TRBD1. Judging by the DNA end, TRBJ2-7 fits better; the J call may be wrong. Germline values: CDR1 SQVTM, CDR2 ANQGSEA. The CDR3 has 13 residues.

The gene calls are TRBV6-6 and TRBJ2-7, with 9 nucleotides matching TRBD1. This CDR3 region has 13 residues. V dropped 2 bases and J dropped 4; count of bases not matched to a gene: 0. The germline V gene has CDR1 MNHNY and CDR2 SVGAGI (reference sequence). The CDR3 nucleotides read TGTGCCAGCAGTTACGGGACAGGGTACGAGCAGTACTTC. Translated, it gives CASSYGTGYEQYF.

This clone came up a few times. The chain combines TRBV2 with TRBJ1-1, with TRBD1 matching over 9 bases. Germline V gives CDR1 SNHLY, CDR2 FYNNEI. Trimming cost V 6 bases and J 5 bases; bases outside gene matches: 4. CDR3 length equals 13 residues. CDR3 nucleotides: TGTGCCAGCAGCATGACAGGGGGGACTGAAGCTTTCTTT. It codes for CASSMTGGTEAFF.

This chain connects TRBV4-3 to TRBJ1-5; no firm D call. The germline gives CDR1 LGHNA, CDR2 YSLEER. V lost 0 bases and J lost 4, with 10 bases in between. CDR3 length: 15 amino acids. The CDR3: CASSQDLGRNQPQHF. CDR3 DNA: TGCGCCAGCAGCCAAGATCTCGGCCGTAATCAGCCCCAGCATTTT.

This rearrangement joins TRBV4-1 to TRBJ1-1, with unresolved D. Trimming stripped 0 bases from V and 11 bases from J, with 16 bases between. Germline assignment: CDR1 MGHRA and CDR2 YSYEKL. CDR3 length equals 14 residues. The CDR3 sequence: CASSQDLEGFTAFF. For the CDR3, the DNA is TGCGCCAGCAGCCAAGATTTGGAGGGATTTACCGCTTTCTTT.

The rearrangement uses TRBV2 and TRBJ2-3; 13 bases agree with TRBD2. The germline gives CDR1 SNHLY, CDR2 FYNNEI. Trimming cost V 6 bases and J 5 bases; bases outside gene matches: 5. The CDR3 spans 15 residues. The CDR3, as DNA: TGTGCCAGCAGCCGGGGACTAGCGGGGTTAGATACGCAGTATTTT. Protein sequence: CASSRGLAGLDTQYF. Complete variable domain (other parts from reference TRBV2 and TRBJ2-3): EPEVTQTPSHQVTQMGQEVILRCVPISNHLYFYWYRQILGQKVEFLVSFYNNEISEKSEIFDDQFSVERPDGSNFTLKIRSTKLEDSAMYFCASSRGLAGLDTQYFGPGTRLTVL.